This is a list of T cell receptor beta chains from one sample in a study of human T cells and chemical hapten exposure. Each CDR3 protein is one row after TCRdb ran MiXCR on the RACE reads. The data show more than 250,000 distinct CDR3 sequences, 7.5% to 10% seen once. Source: whole blood, taken in connection with sensitization to the hapten diphenylcyclopropenone (DPC). The receptors stem from a woman aged 40 to 49 with alopecia areata. Some clones in this sample may be carry-over from other donors' samples. CDR3s include the opening cysteine and the closing phenylalanine or tryptophan. The order of the fields is clone size, V gene, J gene, D gene, CDR3 protein, CDR3 DNA. A D gene is named only where the DNA matches it firmly. Clone size is stated in some rows and not others, as once, few, many or a class when expanded.

-	TRBV7-9	TRBJ1-1	TRBD1	CASSLDQTGGVEAFF	TGTGCCAGCAGCTTAGACCAGACAGGGGGCGTTGAAGCTTTCTTT
few	TRBV7-2	TRBJ2-1	TRBD2	CASSPGLLNEQFF	TGTGCCAGCAGCCCGGGACTACTCAATGAGCAGTTCTTC
-	TRBV29-1	TRBJ1-1	-	CSVGIFRDTEAFF	TGCAGCGTTGGGATATTTCGGGACACTGAAGCTTTCTTT
few	TRBV19	TRBJ2-1	TRBD2	CASSIRTSGRALNEQFF	TGTGCCAGTAGTATCCGGACTAGCGGGAGGGCTCTCAATGAGCAGTTCTTC
-	TRBV28	TRBJ1-1	-	CASSGVMNTEAFF	TGTGCCAGCAGTGGCGTCATGAACACTGAAGCTTTCTTT
many	TRBV20-1	TRBJ2-3	-	CSATPGPNTDTQYF	TGCAGTGCCACTCCGGGGCCCAACACAGATACGCAGTATTTT
few	TRBV7-2	TRBJ1-5	-	CASSLRRGPSQPQHF	TGTGCCAGCAGCCTGCGACGGGGGCCGAGTCAGCCCCAGCATTTT
many	TRBV29-1	TRBJ2-7	-	CSVSTGANEQYF	TGCAGCGTCTCGACCGGAGCTAACGAGCAGTACTTC
few	TRBV6-5	TRBJ2-2	-	CASHFTGPTGELFF	TGTGCCAGCCATTTTACAGGACCCACCGGGGAGCTGTTTTTT
few	TRBV3-1	TRBJ2-1	-	CASSQEMIDNEQFF	TGTGCCAGCAGCCAAGAGATGATAGACAATGAGCAGTTCTTC
-	TRBV12-3/TRBV12-4	TRBJ1-2	-	CASSFTGSPRYGYTF	TGTGCCAGCAGTTTCACCGGGTCCCCGCGCTATGGCTACACCTTC
-	TRBV2	TRBJ1-6	-	CASSEVRRSNNSPLHF	TGTGCCAGCAGTGAAGTACGTCGGAGTAATAATTCACCCCTCCACTTT
-	TRBV6-5	TRBJ2-7	-	CASSRDTSYEQYF	TGTGCCAGCAGTCGGGACACCTCCTACGAGCAGTACTTC
many	TRBV12-3/TRBV12-4	TRBJ2-1	-	CASTHGSHWGEQFF	TGTGCCAGCACCCACGGGAGTCATTGGGGTGAGCAGTTCTTC
few	TRBV7-2	TRBJ2-3	TRBD2	CASSFSGTNGDTQYF	TGTGCCAGCAGCTTTAGCGGGACCAATGGCGATACGCAGTATTTT
few	TRBV24-1	TRBJ2-1	TRBD2	CATGWAGGRNEQFF	TGTGCCACCGGCTGGGCGGGAGGGCGAAATGAGCAGTTCTTC
-	TRBV6-2/TRBV6-3	TRBJ2-1	TRBD1	CASSTGQIPNEQFF	TGTGCCAGCAGTACGGGACAGATTCCCAATGAGCAGTTCTTC
many	TRBV28	TRBJ2-1	TRBD2	CASSLGLAGFSEQFF	TGTGCCAGCAGTCTCGGACTAGCGGGATTCAGTGAGCAGTTCTTC
few	TRBV5-6	TRBJ2-1	TRBD2	CASSLPGDSGSRNEQFF	TGTGCCAGCAGCTTGCCTGGGGATAGCGGGAGTCGTAATGAGCAGTTCTTC
-	TRBV7-3	TRBJ2-3	-	CASSLAGWTDTQYF	TGTGCCAGCAGCTTAGCGGGATGGACAGATACGCAGTATTTT
few	TRBV20-1	TRBJ2-7	-	CSARSVSRFYEQYF	TGCAGTGCTAGATCGGTCTCCCGATTCTACGAGCAGTACTTC
-	TRBV5-6	TRBJ2-5	-	CASSPGGLETQYF	TGTGCCAGCAGCCCCGGCGGGTTAGAGACCCAGTACTTC
few	TRBV6-1	TRBJ1-1	-	CASSELRGATEAFF	TGTGCCAGCAGTGAATTGCGGGGGGCCACTGAAGCTTTCTTT
few	TRBV20-1	TRBJ2-7	TRBD2	CSARDGSGRAYEQYF	TGCAGTGCTAGAGATGGTAGCGGGAGGGCTTACGAGCAGTACTTC
-	TRBV10-3	TRBJ2-1	-	CAISESNRVGSYNEQFF	TGTGCCATCAGTGAGTCAAATCGAGTTGGTAGTTACAATGAGCAGTTCTTC
-	TRBV20-1	TRBJ2-7	-	CSAVEGGYEQYF	TGCAGTGCTGTCGAAGGAGGGTACGAGCAGTACTTC
-	TRBV28	TRBJ1-2	TRBD1	CASRPSDRASYGYTF	TGTGCCAGCAGACCCAGCGACAGGGCGAGCTATGGCTACACCTTC
many	TRBV5-1	TRBJ2-3	TRBD1	CASSGDRGTDTQYF	TGCGCCAGCAGCGGGGACAGGGGCACAGATACGCAGTATTTT
-	TRBV27	TRBJ2-3	TRBD1	CASSPGQGAGTDTQYF	TGTGCCAGCAGTCCGGGACAGGGGGCGGGGACAGATACGCAGTATTTT
few	TRBV18	TRBJ1-4	-	CASSPGGNEKLFF	TGTGCCAGCTCACCCGGGGGCAATGAAAAACTGTTTTTT
few	TRBV7-9	TRBJ1-1	-	CASSLGARDTEAFF	TGTGCCAGCAGCTTAGGGGCTCGGGACACTGAAGCTTTCTTT
few	TRBV5-1	TRBJ2-7	-	CASSPTAGGEWVEQYF	TGCGCCAGCAGCCCGACTGCTGGGGGAGAATGGGTCGAGCAGTACTTC
many	TRBV9	TRBJ1-2	-	CASSVQGGDPYGYTF	TGTGCCAGCAGCGTTCAGGGAGGAGACCCCTATGGCTACACCTTC
-	TRBV12-3/TRBV12-4	TRBJ2-5	-	CASSLPGSRGETQYF	TGTGCCAGCAGTTTACCGGGGTCCCGAGGGGAGACCCAGTACTTC
few	TRBV10-3	TRBJ1-5	-	CAISERDSNQPQHF	TGTGCCATCAGTGAACGGGATAGCAATCAGCCCCAGCATTTT
many	TRBV27	TRBJ1-2	-	CASSSTGIYGYTF	TGTGCCAGCAGTTCCACAGGGATCTATGGCTACACCTTC
-	TRBV12-3/TRBV12-4	TRBJ2-5	-	CANSPLSGRETQYF	TGTGCCAACAGTCCCTTATCAGGGAGAGAGACCCAGTACTTC
many	TRBV29-1	TRBJ2-3	TRBD2	CSVRPAGGLGDTQYF	TGCAGCGTTCGCCCAGCGGGAGGGTTAGGAGATACGCAGTATTTT
many	TRBV7-2	TRBJ1-1	-	CASSLGAGLNTEAFF	TGTGCCAGCAGCTTAGGGGCCGGATTGAACACTGAAGCTTTCTTT
few	TRBV3-1	TRBJ1-4	-	CASSQGTRGEKLFF	TGTGCCAGCAGCCAAGGGACCCGGGGGGAAAAACTGTTTTTT
-	TRBV6-6	TRBJ1-6	-	CASSYAASNSPLHF	TGTGCCAGCAGTTACGCCGCGTCGAATTCACCCCTCCACTTT
few	TRBV27	TRBJ1-2	TRBD1	CASSPGTGLSGYTF	TGTGCCAGCAGTCCCGGGACAGGGCTCTCTGGCTACACCTTC
-	TRBV5-6	TRBJ2-3	TRBD2	CASSPPGLAGLDTQYF	TGTGCCAGCAGCCCCCCGGGACTAGCGGGACTGGATACGCAGTATTTT